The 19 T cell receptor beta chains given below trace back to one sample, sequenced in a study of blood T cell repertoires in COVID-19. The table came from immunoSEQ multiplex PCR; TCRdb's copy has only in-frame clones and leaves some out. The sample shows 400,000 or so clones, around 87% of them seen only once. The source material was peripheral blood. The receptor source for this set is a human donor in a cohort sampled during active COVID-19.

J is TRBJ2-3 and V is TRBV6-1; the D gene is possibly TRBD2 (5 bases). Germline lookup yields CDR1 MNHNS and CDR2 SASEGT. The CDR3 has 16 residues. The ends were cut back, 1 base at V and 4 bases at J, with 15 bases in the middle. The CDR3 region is CASSEETRRMADTQYF. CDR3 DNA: TGTGCCAGCAGTGAAGAAACCCGGAGGATGGCAGATACGCAGTATTTT.

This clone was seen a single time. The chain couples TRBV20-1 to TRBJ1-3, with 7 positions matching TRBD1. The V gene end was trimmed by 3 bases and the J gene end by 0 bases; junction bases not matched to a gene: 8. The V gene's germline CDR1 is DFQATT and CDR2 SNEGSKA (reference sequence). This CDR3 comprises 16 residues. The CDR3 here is CSASERGTASGNTIYF. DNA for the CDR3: TGCAGTGCTAGTGAACGGGGGACAGCCTCTGGAAACACCATATATTTT.

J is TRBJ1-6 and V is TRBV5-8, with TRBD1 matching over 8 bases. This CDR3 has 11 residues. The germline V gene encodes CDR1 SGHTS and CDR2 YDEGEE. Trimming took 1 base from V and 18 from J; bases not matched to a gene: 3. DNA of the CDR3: TGTGCCAGCAGCTTGATAGGACAGGGCCACTTT. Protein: CASSLIGQGHF.

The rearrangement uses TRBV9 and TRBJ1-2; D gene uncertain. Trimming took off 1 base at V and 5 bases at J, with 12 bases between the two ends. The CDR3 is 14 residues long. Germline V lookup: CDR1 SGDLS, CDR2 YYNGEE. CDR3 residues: CASSVLDRGYGYTF. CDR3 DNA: TGTGCCAGCAGCGTATTGGACCGGGGTTATGGCTACACCTTC.

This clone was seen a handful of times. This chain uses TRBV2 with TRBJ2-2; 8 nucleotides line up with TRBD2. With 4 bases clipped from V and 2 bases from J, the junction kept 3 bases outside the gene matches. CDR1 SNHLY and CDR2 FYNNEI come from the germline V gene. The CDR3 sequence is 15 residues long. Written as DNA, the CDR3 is TGTGCCAGCAGTGTTCGGACTAGCAACACCGGGGAGCTGTTTTTT. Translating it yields CASSVRTSNTGELFF.

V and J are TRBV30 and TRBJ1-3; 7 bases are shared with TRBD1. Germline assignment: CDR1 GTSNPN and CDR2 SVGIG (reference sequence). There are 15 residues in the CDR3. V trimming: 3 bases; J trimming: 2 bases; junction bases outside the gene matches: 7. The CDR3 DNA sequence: TGTGCCTGGAGGCAAACAGGGGCAGCTGGAAACACCATATATTTT. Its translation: CAWRQTGAAGNTIYF.

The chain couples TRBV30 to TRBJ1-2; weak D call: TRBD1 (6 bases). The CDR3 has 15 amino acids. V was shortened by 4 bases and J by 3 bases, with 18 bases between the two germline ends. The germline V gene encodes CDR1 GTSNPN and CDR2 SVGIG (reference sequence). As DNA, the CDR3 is TGTGCCTGGACCTTACAGGGCAGGTTCGACTATGGCTACACCTTC. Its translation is CAWTLQGRFDYGYTF.

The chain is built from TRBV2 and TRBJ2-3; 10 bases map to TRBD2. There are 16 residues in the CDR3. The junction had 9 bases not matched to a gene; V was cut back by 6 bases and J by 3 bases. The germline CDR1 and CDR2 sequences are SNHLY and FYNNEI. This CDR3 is CASSLSMGLATDTQYF. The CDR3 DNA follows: TGTGCCAGCAGCCTGAGCATGGGACTAGCGACAGATACGCAGTATTTT.

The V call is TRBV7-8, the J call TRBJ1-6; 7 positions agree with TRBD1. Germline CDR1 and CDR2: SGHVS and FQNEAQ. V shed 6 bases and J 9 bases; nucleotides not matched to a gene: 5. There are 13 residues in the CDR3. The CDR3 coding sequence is TGTGCCAGCAGTCAACCAGGGGGTTCACCCCTCCACTTT. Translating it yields CASSQPGGSPLHF.

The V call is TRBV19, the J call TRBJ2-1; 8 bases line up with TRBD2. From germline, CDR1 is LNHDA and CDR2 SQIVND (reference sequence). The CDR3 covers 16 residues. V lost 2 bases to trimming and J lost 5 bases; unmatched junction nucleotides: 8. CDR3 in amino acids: CASSIKAGVADNEQFF. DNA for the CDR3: TGTGCCAGTAGTATAAAAGCGGGAGTAGCGGACAATGAGCAGTTCTTC.

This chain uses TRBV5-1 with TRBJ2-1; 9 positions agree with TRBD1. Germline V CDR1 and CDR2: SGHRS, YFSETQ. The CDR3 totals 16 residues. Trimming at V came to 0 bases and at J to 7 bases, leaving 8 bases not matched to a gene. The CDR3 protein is CASSLAGTGRWNEQFF. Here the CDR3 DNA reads TGCGCCAGCAGCTTGGCGGGGACAGGGAGGTGGAATGAGCAGTTCTTC. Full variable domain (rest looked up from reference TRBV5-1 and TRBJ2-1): KAGVTQTPRYLIKTRGQQVTLSCSPISGHRSVSWYQQTPGQGLQFLFEYFSETQRNKGNFPGRFSGRQFSNSRSEMNVSTLELGDSALYLCASSLAGTGRWNEQFFGPGTRLTVL.

Here the CDR3 DNA reads TGTGCCAGCAGCAACCCCAACGAGGGAGATGAAAACATTCAGTACTTC. Its translation: CASSNPNEGDENIQYF. The chain has TRBV19 and TRBJ2-4, with a possible D match to TRBD2 (5 bases). Per the germline V gene, CDR1 is LNHDA and CDR2 is SQIVND (reference sequence). The V and J ends lost 9 bases and 5 bases respectively, with 23 bases between them. CDR3 length: 16 amino acids.

CDR3 protein: CASSQDYSRQYF. In DNA form, the CDR3 reads TGTGCCAGCAGCCAAGACTACTCGCGGCAGTACTTC. The chain carries TRBV3-1 (or the pseudogene TRBV3-2) and TRBJ2-5, with D unclear. The CDR3 length is 12 residues. Trimming took off 0 bases at V and 11 bases at J, with 10 bases between the two ends. CDR1 LGHDT and CDR2 YNNKEL come from the germline V gene (reference sequence).

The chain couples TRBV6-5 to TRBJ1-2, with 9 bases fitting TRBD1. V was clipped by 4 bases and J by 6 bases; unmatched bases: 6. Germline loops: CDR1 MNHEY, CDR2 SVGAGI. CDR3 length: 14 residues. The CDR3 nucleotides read TGTGCCAGCAGTTCGTTACAGGGGGCAGATGGCTACACCTTC. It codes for CASSSLQGADGYTF.

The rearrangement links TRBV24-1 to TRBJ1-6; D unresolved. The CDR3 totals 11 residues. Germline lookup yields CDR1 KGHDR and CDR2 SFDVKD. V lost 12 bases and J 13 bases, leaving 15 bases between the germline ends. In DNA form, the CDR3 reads TGTGCCCCTCGTTGGAGCCACCCCCTCCACTTT. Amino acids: CAPRWSHPLHF.

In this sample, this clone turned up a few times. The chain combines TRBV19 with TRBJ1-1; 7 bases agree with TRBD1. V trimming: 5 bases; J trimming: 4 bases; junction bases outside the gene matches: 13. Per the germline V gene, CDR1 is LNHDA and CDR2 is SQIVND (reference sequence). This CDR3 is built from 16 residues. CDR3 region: CASSYRTGAIVTEAFF. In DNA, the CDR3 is TGTGCCAGTAGTTACCGAACAGGGGCGATTGTCACTGAAGCTTTCTTT.

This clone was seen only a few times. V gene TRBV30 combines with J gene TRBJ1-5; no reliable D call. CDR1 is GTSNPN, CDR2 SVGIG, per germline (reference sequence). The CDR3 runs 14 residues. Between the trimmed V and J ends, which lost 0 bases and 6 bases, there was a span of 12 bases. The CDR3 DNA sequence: TGTGCCTGGAGTGTCACGGGATTGGGTCAGCCCCAGCATTTT. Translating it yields CAWSVTGLGQPQHF.

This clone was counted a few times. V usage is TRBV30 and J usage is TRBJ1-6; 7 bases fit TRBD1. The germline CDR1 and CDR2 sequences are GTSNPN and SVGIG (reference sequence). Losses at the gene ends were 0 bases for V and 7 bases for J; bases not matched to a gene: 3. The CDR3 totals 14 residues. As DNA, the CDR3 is TGTGCCTGGAGTGTCGGCAGGGGGAATTCACCCCTCCACTTT. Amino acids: CAWSVGRGNSPLHF. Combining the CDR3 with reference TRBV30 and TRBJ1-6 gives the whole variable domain SQTIHQWPATLVQPVGSPLSLECTVEGTSNPNLYWYRQAAGRGLQLLFYSVGIGQISSEVPQNLSASRPQDRQFILSSKKLLLSDSGFYLCAWSVGRGNSPLHFGNGTRLTVT.

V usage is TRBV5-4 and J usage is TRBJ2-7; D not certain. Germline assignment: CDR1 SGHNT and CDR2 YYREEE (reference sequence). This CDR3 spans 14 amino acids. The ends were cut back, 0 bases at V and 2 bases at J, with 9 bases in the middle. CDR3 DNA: TGTGCCAGCAGCTTGGAAAGCCTAGCCTACGAGCAGTACTTC. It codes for CASSLESLAYEQYF.